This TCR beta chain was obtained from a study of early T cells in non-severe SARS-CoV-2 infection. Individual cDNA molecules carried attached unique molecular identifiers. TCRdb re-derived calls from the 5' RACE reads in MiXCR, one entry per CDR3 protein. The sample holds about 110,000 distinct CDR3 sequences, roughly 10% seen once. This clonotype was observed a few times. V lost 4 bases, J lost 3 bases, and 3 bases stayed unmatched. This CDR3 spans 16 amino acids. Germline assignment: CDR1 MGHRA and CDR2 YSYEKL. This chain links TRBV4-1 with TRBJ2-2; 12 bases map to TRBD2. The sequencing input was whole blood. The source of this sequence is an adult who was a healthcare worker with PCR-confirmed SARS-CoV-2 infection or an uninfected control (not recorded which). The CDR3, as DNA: TGCGCCAGCAGCCCTGGACTAGCGGGGTACACCGGGGAGCTGTTTTTT. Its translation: CASSPGLAGYTGELFF.